This T cell receptor beta chain stems from a study of blood T cells in healthy people across ages. Study-level points and caveats: Strong correlation existed between TCR beta diversity and naive T cell percentage.

Germline V gene sequence: CDR1 MGHRA, CDR2 YSYEKL. This CDR3 is 14 amino acids long. The V end was cut by 1 base, the J end by 10 bases, with 14 bases between. Only one count was recorded for this clonotype. What it binds is not known. Alongside a J-beta primer mix, a sample-barcoded 5' primer served in a second PCR lasting about 7 to 11 cycles. TCRdb used MiXCR to reprocess the 5' RACE reads, holding one entry per CDR3 protein. This table has under 950,000 distinct CDR3 sequences, 22% appearing once. The TCR was taken from a man aged 65-85 years in good health. The specimen sequenced was blood. This rearrangement joins TRBV4-1 to TRBJ2-1; D is unresolved. The DNA of the CDR3 is TGCGCCAGCAGCCAAGGGGAAGCTCCCCGGGAGCAGTTCTTC. The encoded protein is CASSQGEAPREQFF.